Below are 21 T cell receptor beta chains sequenced from a single sample in a study of T cells in Graves' hyperthyroidism and ophthalmopathy. Amplification yielded TCR beta CDR3 regions, with RNA transcripts as the source. A set of HTBI primers served as the primers for a first-round RT-PCR of the TCR CDR3. TCRdb independently ran MiXCR on the multiplex PCR reads; one entry per CDR3 protein. Of 750,000 to 900,000 distinct CDR3 sequences listed, roughly 40% are singletons. Material for sequencing was blood. These receptors all come from a man between 18 and 29 years old with Graves' hyperthyroidism.

The V gene is TRBV29-1, the J gene TRBJ2-7; 7 bases map to TRBD2. Per the germline V gene, CDR1 is SQVTM and CDR2 is ANQGSEA. The V and J ends lost 6 bases and 7 bases, in that order; junction bases with no gene match: 9. The CDR3 spans 12 residues. CDR3 nucleotide sequence: TGCAGCGTGGGACTACTCTCGACAGAGCAGTACTTC. This codes for CSVGLLSTEQYF.

The chain recombines TRBV7-6 with TRBJ2-7; TRBD2 agrees at 13 bases. With V trimmed by 5 bases and J by 3 bases, 13 bases remained unmatched. Germline CDR1 reads SGHVS; CDR2 reads FNYEAQ. The CDR3 is 18 amino acids. DNA of the CDR3: TGTGCCAGCAGCCCCGAGCTCGGACTAGCGGGAGTCGACTACGAGCAGTACTTC. Amino acid sequence: CASSPELGLAGVDYEQYF.

This clonotype turned up a few times. The chain joins TRBV5-5 to TRBJ2-2; possibly TRBD1 for D (6 bases). The CDR3 is 15 residues long. From germline, CDR1 is SGHKS and CDR2 YYEKEE (reference sequence). V dropped 0 bases and J dropped 5 bases, with 11 bases sitting between them. CDR3: CASSLVGARTGELFF. In nucleotides, the CDR3 is TGTGCCAGCAGCTTGGTGGGGGCACGTACCGGGGAGCTGTTTTTT.

There are many counts of this clonotype. The chain links TRBV9 to TRBJ2-2; 8 nucleotides line up with TRBD2. J lost 7 bases, V lost 5 bases, and 10 bases had no gene match. The germline V gene has CDR1 SGDLS and CDR2 YYNGEE. This CDR3 region has 15 residues. The CDR3 sequence: CASRAGSGGSGELFF. The CDR3 bases are TGTGCCAGCAGAGCGGGCTCGGGAGGGAGCGGGGAGCTGTTTTTT.

About this clonotype itself: One end of the junction is discordant with germline, which a read error may explain. This sequence joins TRBV7-8 and TRBJ2-7; 7 bases match TRBD2. CDR1 SGHVS and CDR2 FQNEAQ come from the germline V gene. This CDR3 spans 15 amino acids. This chain's CDR3 is CASSPVSGTIYEQYF. CDR3 coding DNA: TGCGCCAGCAGCCCGGTCAGCGGGACTATCTACGAGCAGTACTTC. Combining the CDR3 with reference TRBV7-8 and TRBJ2-7 gives the whole variable domain GAGVSQSPRYKVAKRGQDVALRCDPISGHVSLFWYQQALGQGPEFLTYFQNEAQLDKSGLPSDRFFAERPEGSVSTLKIQRTQQEDSAVYLCASSPVSGTIYEQYFGPGTRLTVT.

This clonotype was counted many times. V gene TRBV12-3 or TRBV12-4 combines with J gene TRBJ1-2; 9 positions match TRBD1. The CDR3 totals 14 residues. V shed 6 bases, J shed 4 bases, and the junction held 6 bases outside the gene matches. This CDR3 is CASRTTGGGYGYTF. The CDR3 region has the DNA TGTGCCAGCAGGACGACAGGGGGTGGCTATGGCTACACCTTC.

In this sample, this clonotype turned up many times. The chain couples TRBV29-1 to TRBJ1-5, with D tentatively TRBD1 (6 bases). The germline gives CDR1 SQVTM, CDR2 ANQGSEA. This CDR3 has 13 amino acids. Between the trimmed V and J ends, which lost 4 bases and 6 bases, there was a span of 13 bases. CDR3: CSVGPRGGQPQHF. The CDR3, as DNA: TGCAGCGTTGGCCCCAGGGGCGGTCAGCCCCAGCATTTT.

The sample holds a few counts of this clonotype. The rearrangement joins TRBV4-2 to TRBJ2-5; D not certain. Trimming left V 4 bases short and J 1 base short, with 10 bases between. The CDR3 is 14 amino acids. Germline lookup yields CDR1 LGHNA and CDR2 YNFKEQ. CDR3 coding DNA: TGTGCCAGCAGCCTTTCGGCCTTCCAAGAGACCCAGTACTTC. Amino acids: CASSLSAFQETQYF.

This clonotype was observed many times. J is TRBJ2-2 and V is TRBV15; 7 bases agree with TRBD2. The V gene's germline CDR1 is LNHNV and CDR2 YYDKDF (reference sequence). V shed 4 bases and J 1 base; nucleotides not matched to a gene: 6. This CDR3 is 16 amino acids long. The CDR3 reads CATSIKREGNTGELFF. CDR3 nucleotide sequence: TGTGCCACCAGCATTAAGAGGGAGGGGAACACCGGGGAGCTGTTTTTT.

This clonotype turned up a few times. The rearrangement uses TRBV20-1 and TRBJ1-1; the D gene is possibly TRBD1 (6 bases). Germline CDR1 and CDR2: DFQATT and SNEGSKA (reference sequence). With 6 bases removed from V and 1 base from J, the gap between germline ends came to 15 bases. The length of the CDR3 is 14 residues. The CDR3 loop reads CSALLGHRNTEAFF. In DNA form, the CDR3 reads TGCAGTGCCCTGCTGGGACACCGGAACACTGAAGCTTTCTTT.

In its sample, this clonotype was seen many times. V gene TRBV6-5 combines with J gene TRBJ1-3; D not certain. The CDR3 sequence is 16 residues long. CDR1 is MNHEY, CDR2 SVGAGI, per germline. V was cut by 0 bases and J by 0 bases, with 9 bases left in between. CDR3 loop: CASSYSFKGSGNTIYF. CDR3 DNA sequence: TGTGCCAGCAGTTACTCGTTCAAGGGCTCTGGAAACACCATATATTTT.

The chain employs TRBV7-2 and TRBJ1-4; weak D call: TRBD1 (6 bases). The length of the CDR3 is 17 residues. V was pared by 5 bases and J by 0 bases, with 16 bases between. Germline V gives CDR1 SGHTA, CDR2 FQGNSA. The CDR3 bases are TGTGCCAGCAGCCCCTGGACAGAGCTAGCAACTAATGAAAAACTGTTTTTT. This gives the protein CASSPWTELATNEKLFF.

The chain couples TRBV5-8 to TRBJ1-5; 9 nucleotides agree with TRBD1. Germline V gene data show CDR1 as SGHTS and CDR2 as YDEGEE. CDR3 length equals 14 residues. The trim removed 4 bases at V and 5 bases at J, leaving 4 bases unmatched. In DNA, the CDR3 is TGTGCCAGCAGCCTCCGGGACAGGGATCAGCCCCAGCATTTT. It encodes CASSLRDRDQPQHF.

This clonotype was recorded a few times. This chain connects TRBV29-1 to TRBJ1-1; perhaps TRBD1 as D (5 bases). Germline CDR1 is SQVTM and CDR2 is ANQGSEA. CDR3 length: 17 residues. V lost 1 base, J lost 0 bases, and 18 bases lay in between. The CDR3 nucleotides are TGCAGCGTTGAAGGTCGGGACGGTTTTCTAATGAACACTGAAGCTTTCTTT. Translation: CSVEGRDGFLMNTEAFF.

This clonotype was found a few times. V and J are TRBV14 and TRBJ1-1, with D perhaps TRBD1 (5 bases). Germline loops: CDR1 SGHDN, CDR2 FVKESK. The CDR3 contains 16 residues. Deletions cut 4 bases from V and 0 bases from J, with 15 bases between. CDR3 nucleotides: TGTGCCAGCAGCCGACAAAAGGGGTCCCTGAACACTGAAGCTTTCTTT. Its translation is CASSRQKGSLNTEAFF.

This chain joins TRBV5-1 and TRBJ1-1; D may be TRBD1 (6 bases). V was pared by 3 bases and J by 7 bases, with 13 bases between. Germline CDR1 SGHRS, CDR2 YFSETQ. The length of the CDR3 is 13 residues. The CDR3 loop reads CASSSPGHLEAFF. In nucleotides, the CDR3 is TGCGCCAGCAGCTCTCCGGGACACCTTGAAGCTTTCTTT.

This clonotype has a handful of counts. The chain carries TRBV6-5 and TRBJ2-5, with 9 bases matching TRBD1. Germline V gene data show CDR1 as MNHEY and CDR2 as SVGAGI. The CDR3 covers 14 residues. Trimming at V came to 5 bases and at J to 6 bases, leaving 7 bases not matched to a gene. CDR3 coding DNA: TGTGCCAGCAGTAGGGGGACAGGGAGGCAGACCCAGTACTTC. Protein product: CASSRGTGRQTQYF.

The chain recombines TRBV5-1 with TRBJ2-7; TRBD2 matches 7 bases. The CDR3 covers 17 residues. Looked up from germline, CDR1 is SGHRS and CDR2 is YFSETQ. Trimming cost V 3 bases and J 1 base; bases outside gene matches: 13. Here the CDR3 DNA reads TGCGCCAGCAGCTATCTCCGGGCTAGCGGATTTTCCTACGAGCAGTACTTC. Protein sequence: CASSYLRASGFSYEQYF.

This clonotype was observed a handful of times. The genes are TRBV20-1 and TRBJ1-2, with 11 bases lining up with TRBD1. The CDR3 has 13 residues. The junction had 2 bases not matched to a gene; V was cut back by 7 bases and J by 1 base. The germline V gene encodes CDR1 DFQATT and CDR2 SNEGSKA (reference sequence). The CDR3 DNA reads TGCAGTGTGGGACAGGGGGGTAACTATGGCTACACCTTC. Its translation: CSVGQGGNYGYTF.

This clonotype showed up just a few times. The V call is TRBV6-5, the J call TRBJ1-2; D gene unclear. Germline-derived CDR1 and CDR2 are MNHEY and SVGAGI. V lost 8 bases and J 1 base, leaving 14 bases between the germline ends. The CDR3 consists of 14 residues. CDR3 sequence: CASSPSQSNYGYTF. The CDR3 DNA reads as TGTGCCAGCTCTCCTTCACAGAGTAACTATGGCTACACCTTC.

This clonotype was observed many times. This chain uses TRBV24-1 with TRBJ1-3, with D perhaps TRBD1 (6 bases). Germline-derived CDR1 and CDR2 are KGHDR and SFDVKD. CDR3 size: 13 residues. Trimming removed 9 bases at V and 0 bases at J, with 8 bases between. The CDR3 DNA is TGTGCCACCCAGGGGTACTCTGGAAACACCATATATTTT. It codes for CATQGYSGNTIYF.